Below, 30 T cell receptor beta chains from the same sample are listed, as sequenced in a study of patients and donors after allogeneic stem cell transplantation. TCRdb processed the RT-PCR reads anew with MiXCR; each CDR3 protein has one entry. The sample has about 960,000 distinct CDR3 sequences; more than 15% are singletons. Sequencing was carried out using blood, either unsorted or a sorted T cell fraction (not recorded which). These receptors all come from a human donor who was either an allogeneic HSCT recipient or a stem cell or donor lymphocyte infusion donor (not recorded which). It is not recorded whose cells these are; they may come from a transplant donor.

This clonotype has just a few counts. The chain has TRBV9 and TRBJ2-3; D is ambiguous. V lost 0 bases and J 1 base, leaving 9 bases between the germline ends. Germline assignment: CDR1 SGDLS and CDR2 YYNGEE. The CDR3 length is 15 residues. CDR3 sequence: CASSVVLPGTDTQYF. The CDR3 nucleotides read TGTGCCAGCAGCGTAGTCCTCCCGGGCACAGATACGCAGTATTTT.

This clonotype appeared a few times. The chain couples TRBV20-1 to TRBJ2-3, with TRBD1 identical over 7 bases. The junction had 4 bases not matched to a gene; V was cut back by 2 bases and J by 2 bases. This CDR3 region has 14 residues. Germline loops: CDR1 DFQATT, CDR2 SNEGSKA (reference sequence). The CDR3 region has the DNA TGCAGTGCTAGAAATAGGGGGCTCACAGATACGCAGTATTTT. It encodes CSARNRGLTDTQYF.

The rearrangement links TRBV5-1 to TRBJ2-1, with unresolved D. V shed 0 bases and J shed 2 bases, with 6 bases lying between them. Germline V lookup: CDR1 SGHRS, CDR2 YFSETQ. This CDR3 is 14 amino acids long. The DNA for the CDR3 is TGCGCCAGCAGCTTGGAGAACCCCTACAATGAGCAGTTCTTC. Protein product: CASSLENPYNEQFF.

The V and J genes are TRBV7-9 and TRBJ2-5, with unresolved D. Trimming took 5 bases from V and 0 from J, leaving 16 bases between them. The CDR3 consists of 16 residues. CDR1 and CDR2 (germline): SEHNR, FQNEAQ (reference sequence). The CDR3 DNA follows: TGTGCCAGCAGCCCCCACCTAGGACCCCACCAAGAGACCCAGTACTTC. It codes for CASSPHLGPHQETQYF.

This clonotype was detected only a few times. The V and J genes are TRBV29-1 and TRBJ1-2; D gene ambiguous. The germline V gene has CDR1 SQVTM and CDR2 ANQGSEA. The CDR3 is 12 amino acids. Trimming cost V 3 bases and J 5 bases, with 10 bases left between them. The CDR3 bases are TGCAGCGTTGAGTTATTGGGTTATGGCTACACCTTC. It is translated as CSVELLGYGYTF.

The V and J genes are TRBV10-3 and TRBJ2-3; D uncertain. This CDR3 is 15 amino acids long. Trimming pared 2 bases from V and 5 bases from J, leaving 14 bases between. In germline, CDR1 is ENHRY, CDR2 SYGVKD. The CDR3 nucleotides are TGTGCCATCAGTGAGCTTTGGGGTGAAGGAGATACGCAGTATTTT. This gives the protein CAISELWGEGDTQYF.

This clonotype came up many times. The J gene is TRBJ1-5, the V gene TRBV20-1; D uncertain. This CDR3 contains 9 residues. Trimming cost V 6 bases and J 8 bases, with 5 bases left between them. Germline CDR1 and CDR2: DFQATT and SNEGSKA (reference sequence). The CDR3 nucleotides read TGCAGTGCGGGAGAGCCCCAGCATTTT. Translating gives CSAGEPQHF.

The CDR3 DNA reads TGTGCCACCGGGCAGGGGTATGAAAAACTGTTTTTT. It encodes CATGQGYEKLFF. The chain uses TRBV15 and TRBJ1-4, with D possibly being TRBD1 (6 bases). With 8 bases removed from V and 6 bases from J, the gap between germline ends came to 10 bases. The CDR3 length is 12 residues. From germline, CDR1 is LNHNV and CDR2 YYDKDF (reference sequence).

In its sample, this clonotype was seen a few times. The chain has TRBV9 and TRBJ1-2, with D unclear. Trimming took off 7 bases at V and 5 bases at J, with 12 bases between the two ends. The V gene's germline CDR1 is SGDLS and CDR2 YYNGEE. This CDR3 comprises 12 residues. DNA for the CDR3: TGTGCCAGCGGGAGTAGAACGTATGGCTACACCTTC. It encodes CASGSRTYGYTF. Together with reference TRBV9 and TRBJ1-2, the CDR3 gives the full variable domain: DSGVTQTPKHLITATGQRVTLRCSPRSGDLSVYWYQQSLDQGLQFLIQYYNGEERAKGNILERFSAQQFPDLHSELNLSSLELGDSALYFCASGSRTYGYTFGSGTRLTVV.

The chain joins TRBV4-3 to TRBJ1-2, with D hard to call. Germline lookup yields CDR1 LGHNA and CDR2 YSLEER. This CDR3 region has 15 residues. Trimming removed 0 bases at V and 10 bases at J, with 18 bases between. CDR3 DNA: TGCGCCAGCAGCCAAGATTCCACCAAACCCACCCCCTACACCTTC. Protein sequence: CASSQDSTKPTPYTF.

The chain has TRBV9 and TRBJ1-2, with 9 bases identical to TRBD1. From germline, CDR1 is SGDLS and CDR2 YYNGEE. V shed 0 bases, J shed 5 bases, and the junction held 5 bases outside the gene matches. CDR3 size: 15 residues. Here the CDR3 DNA reads TGTGCCAGCAGCGTAGGGGGACAGGGCTCTTATGGCTACACCTTC. Amino acids: CASSVGGQGSYGYTF.

This clonotype was seen repeatedly, ten times or more. The gene calls are TRBV20-1 and TRBJ2-3; D not resolved. CDR1 and CDR2 from the germline V gene are DFQATT and SNEGSKA (reference sequence). The CDR3 extends over 11 amino acids. V lost 3 bases and J lost 2, with 3 bases in between. Here the CDR3 reads CSARFTDTQYF. DNA of the CDR3: TGCAGTGCTAGGTTCACAGATACGCAGTATTTT.

This clonotype appeared many times. V and J are TRBV5-6 and TRBJ1-2; unclear D gene. This CDR3 has 12 residues. V lost 4 bases, J lost 4 bases, and 8 bases lay in between. CDR1 and CDR2 from the germline V gene are SGHDT and YYEEEE. CDR3 amino acids: CASSGRGYGYTF. CDR3 nucleotide sequence: TGTGCCAGCAGCGGTCGAGGCTATGGCTACACCTTC. Complete variable domain (other parts from reference TRBV5-6 and TRBJ1-2): DAGVTQSPTHLIKTRGQQVTLRCSPKSGHDTVSWYQQALGQGPQFIFQYYEEEERQRGNFPDRFSGHQFPNYSSELNVNALLLGDSALYLCASSGRGYGYTFGSGTRLTVV.

This clonotype was detected only a few times. This sequence joins TRBV7-8 and TRBJ2-5, with 8 nucleotides matching TRBD1. The CDR3 totals 14 residues. J lost 5 bases, V lost 5 bases, and 7 bases had no gene match. From germline, CDR1 is SGHVS and CDR2 FQNEAQ. As DNA, the CDR3 is TGTGCCAGCAGCATAGACAGGGGAGGCGAGACCCAGTACTTC. As protein: CASSIDRGGETQYF.

The chain recombines TRBV6-5 with TRBJ1-2; D unresolved. Trimming stripped 0 bases from V and 2 bases from J, with 10 bases between. Germline assignment: CDR1 MNHEY and CDR2 SVGAGI. The CDR3 has 15 amino acids. CDR3 nucleotides: TGTGCCAGCAGTTACTCCCGGGATCAAAACTATGGCTACACCTTC. Translation: CASSYSRDQNYGYTF.

V and J are TRBV15 and TRBJ2-7; 9 bases map to TRBD1. The CDR3 is 15 amino acids. Germline CDR1 is LNHNV and CDR2 is YYDKDF (reference sequence). The junction had 8 bases not matched to a gene; V was cut back by 5 bases and J by 3 bases. The DNA of the CDR3 is TGTGCCACCAGCCCCCAGGGGGGACAGGGCTACGAGCAGTACTTC. It encodes CATSPQGGQGYEQYF.

The chain carries TRBV6-1 and TRBJ2-7; D perhaps matches TRBD2 (5 bases). The V gene's germline CDR1 is MNHNS and CDR2 SASEGT. This CDR3 has 11 amino acids. Trimming took 7 bases from V and 5 from J, leaving 9 bases between them. The CDR3 region is CASNGVHEQYF. CDR3 coding DNA: TGTGCCAGCAACGGGGTTCACGAGCAGTACTTC.

The CDR3 DNA reads TGCGCCAGCAGCCCTGCCGCGTCAACTAATGAAAAACTGTTTTTT. It translates to CASSPAASTNEKLFF. This chain links TRBV4-1 with TRBJ1-4; D remains unclear. Trimming took 4 bases from V and 0 from J, leaving 9 bases between them. Germline lookup yields CDR1 MGHRA and CDR2 YSYEKL. This CDR3 region has 15 residues.

The genes are TRBV28 and TRBJ2-7; possibly TRBD1 for D (5 bases). The CDR3 runs to 13 residues. CDR1 and CDR2 (germline): MDHEN, SYDVKM. Trimming took 10 bases from V and 4 from J, leaving 17 bases between them. CDR3: CATRTSRKYEQYF. The CDR3 nucleotides read TGTGCCACCAGGACATCACGAAAGTACGAGCAGTACTTC.

This chain links TRBV6-5 with TRBJ2-2; TRBD1 or TRBD2 may be the D gene (6 bases each). This CDR3 contains 17 residues. Trimming took 0 bases from V and 5 from J, leaving 16 bases between them. Germline loops: CDR1 MNHEY, CDR2 SVGAGI. The CDR3 sequence is CASSYSRGGGSTGELFF. As DNA, the CDR3 is TGTGCCAGCAGTTACTCGAGAGGAGGGGGGTCAACCGGGGAGCTGTTTTTT.

The chain joins TRBV10-3 to TRBJ2-3, with D hard to call. This CDR3 comprises 15 residues. V shed 3 bases and J shed 1 base, with 11 bases lying between them. The germline V gene encodes CDR1 ENHRY and CDR2 SYGVKD. CDR3 DNA sequence: TGTGCCATCAGTGACCCCCCATCTGGCACAGATACGCAGTATTTT. Its protein is CAISDPPSGTDTQYF.

The rearrangement links TRBV7-9 to TRBJ2-3; 10 bases fit TRBD1. There are 16 residues in the CDR3. Germline V CDR1 and CDR2: SEHNR, FQNEAQ (reference sequence). Unmatched junction bases numbered 8, after V lost 5 bases and J lost 3 bases. The CDR3 loop reads CASSPLGQGGTDTQYF. As DNA, the CDR3 is TGTGCCAGCAGCCCTTTAGGACAGGGGGGAACAGATACGCAGTATTTT.

The chain carries TRBV5-1 and TRBJ2-2; D remains unclear. V gave up 0 bases and J gave up 0 bases, with 12 bases separating them. CDR3 length: 17 amino acids. From germline, CDR1 is SGHRS and CDR2 YFSETQ. The CDR3 here is CASSLGLGSTNTGELFF. The CDR3 DNA reads as TGCGCCAGCAGCTTGGGCCTGGGGTCGACGAACACCGGGGAGCTGTTTTTT.

The chain has TRBV2 and TRBJ2-7, with unresolved D. The V end was cut by 6 bases, the J end by 5 bases, with 20 bases between. Germline CDR1 reads SNHLY; CDR2 reads FYNNEI. This CDR3 is built from 15 residues. The CDR3 spells CASRGPDQGPDEQYF. The CDR3 coding sequence is TGTGCCAGCAGAGGCCCGGACCAAGGCCCCGACGAGCAGTACTTC.

This clonotype came up a few times. The chain uses TRBV25-1 and TRBJ1-6, with D unclear. Trimming removed 1 base from V and 7 bases from J, with 20 bases in between. The CDR3 totals 18 residues. Germline values: CDR1 MGHDK, CDR2 SYGVNS. CDR3 in amino acids: CASSESMGWYGENSPLHF. The DNA of the CDR3 is TGTGCCAGCAGTGAATCGATGGGTTGGTACGGGGAGAATTCACCCCTCCACTTT.

This clonotype has at least ten counts. The chain is built from TRBV12-3 or TRBV12-4 and TRBJ1-1; D is ambiguous. The V end lost 3 bases, the J end lost 1 base, and 9 bases lay between the germline ends. The CDR3 extends over 14 amino acids. CDR3 sequence: CASSFRTTNTEAFF. CDR3 bases: TGTGCCAGCAGTTTCAGGACTACGAACACTGAAGCTTTCTTT.

In this sample, this clonotype turned up a few times. The chain has TRBV20-1 and TRBJ2-7; no clear D gene. The CDR3 runs 12 residues. Looked up from germline, CDR1 is DFQATT and CDR2 is SNEGSKA (reference sequence). The germline V and J ends were trimmed by 6 bases and 7 bases, with 16 bases remaining between them. The CDR3 loop reads CSARSTLMEQYF. The CDR3 nucleotides read TGCAGTGCCAGATCTACCCTTATGGAGCAGTACTTC.

J is TRBJ2-7 and V is TRBV4-2; D might be TRBD2 (6 bases). Germline V gives CDR1 LGHNA, CDR2 YNFKEQ. V was shortened by 1 base and J by 7 bases, with 14 bases between the two germline ends. The CDR3 length is 14 residues. The CDR3 sequence: CASSQGGASREQYF. CDR3 nucleotide sequence: TGTGCCAGCAGCCAAGGCGGGGCATCGCGGGAGCAGTACTTC.

The V gene is TRBV5-1, the J gene TRBJ2-5; D is perhaps TRBD1 (6 bases). V was clipped by 1 base and J by 10 bases, with 8 bases between them. Germline V CDR1 and CDR2: SGHRS, YFSETQ. The CDR3 spans 11 residues. The CDR3 sequence: CASSLTGYQYF. For the CDR3, the DNA is TGCGCCAGCAGCTTGACAGGGTACCAGTACTTC.

The V and J genes are TRBV29-1 and TRBJ2-1; 7 bases match TRBD2. With V trimmed by 3 bases and J by 6 bases, 8 bases remained unmatched. This CDR3 is 14 amino acids long. In germline, CDR1 is SQVTM, CDR2 ANQGSEA. CDR3 sequence (DNA): TGCAGCGTTGATAAGCGGGGAGAATCCAATGAGCAGTTCTTC. Protein sequence: CSVDKRGESNEQFF.